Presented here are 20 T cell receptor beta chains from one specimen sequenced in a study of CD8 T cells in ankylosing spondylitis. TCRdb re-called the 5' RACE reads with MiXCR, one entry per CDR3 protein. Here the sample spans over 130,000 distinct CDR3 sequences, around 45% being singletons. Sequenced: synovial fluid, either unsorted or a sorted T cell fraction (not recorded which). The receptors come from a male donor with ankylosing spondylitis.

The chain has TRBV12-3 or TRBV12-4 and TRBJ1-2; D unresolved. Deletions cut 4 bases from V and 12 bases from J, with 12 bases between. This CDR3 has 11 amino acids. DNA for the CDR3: TGTGCCAGCAGTTCCCTAGGTGATCACACCTTC. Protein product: CASSSLGDHTF.

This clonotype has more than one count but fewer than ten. The DNA of the CDR3 is TGTGCCAGCTCACAGGGGGCTGGGACTGAAGCTTTCTTT. This gives the protein CASSQGAGTEAFF. This sequence joins TRBV18 and TRBJ1-1; 7 bases fit TRBD1. This CDR3 has 13 amino acids. The V gene's germline CDR1 is KGHSH and CDR2 LQKENI. Germline trimming cut 4 bases from V and 5 bases from J; bases unmatched to any gene: 4.

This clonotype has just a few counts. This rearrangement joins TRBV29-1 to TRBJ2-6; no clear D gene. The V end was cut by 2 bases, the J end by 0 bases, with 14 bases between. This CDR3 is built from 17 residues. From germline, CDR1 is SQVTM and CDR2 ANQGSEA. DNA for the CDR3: TGCAGCGTTGAACTACCAAAACACGGCTCTGGGGCCAACGTCCTGACTTTC. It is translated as CSVELPKHGSGANVLTF.

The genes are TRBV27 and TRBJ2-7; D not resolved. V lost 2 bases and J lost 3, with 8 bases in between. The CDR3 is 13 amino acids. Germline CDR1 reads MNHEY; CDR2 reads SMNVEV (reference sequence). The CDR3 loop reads CASSLRAYYEQYF. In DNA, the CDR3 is TGTGCCAGCAGTTTAAGGGCCTACTACGAGCAGTACTTC.

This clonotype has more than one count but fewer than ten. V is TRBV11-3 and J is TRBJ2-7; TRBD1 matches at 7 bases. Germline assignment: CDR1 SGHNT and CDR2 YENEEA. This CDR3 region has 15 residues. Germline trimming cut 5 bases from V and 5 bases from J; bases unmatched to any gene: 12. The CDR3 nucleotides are TGTGCCAGCAGCCACATGGGACAGAATCCCCACGAGCAGTACTTC. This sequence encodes CASSHMGQNPHEQYF.

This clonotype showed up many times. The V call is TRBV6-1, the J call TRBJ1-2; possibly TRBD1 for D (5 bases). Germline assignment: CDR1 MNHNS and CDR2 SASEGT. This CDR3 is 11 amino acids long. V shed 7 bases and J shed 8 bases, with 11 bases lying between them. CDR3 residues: CASMEGRGYTF. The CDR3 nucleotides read TGTGCCAGCATGGAGGGGAGGGGCTACACCTTC.

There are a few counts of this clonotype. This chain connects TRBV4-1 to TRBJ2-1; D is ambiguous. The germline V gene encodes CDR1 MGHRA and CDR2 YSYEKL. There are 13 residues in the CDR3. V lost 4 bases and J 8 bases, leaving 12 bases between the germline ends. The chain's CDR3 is CASSLDRWDEQFF. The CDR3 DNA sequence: TGCGCCAGCAGCCTCGACCGGTGGGATGAGCAGTTCTTC.

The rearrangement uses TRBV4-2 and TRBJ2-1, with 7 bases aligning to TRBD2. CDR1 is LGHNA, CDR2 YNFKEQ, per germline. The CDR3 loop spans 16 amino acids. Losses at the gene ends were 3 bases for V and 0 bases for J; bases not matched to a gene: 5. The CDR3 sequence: CASSQMGLPSYNEQFF. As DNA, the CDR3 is TGTGCCAGCAGCCAGATGGGACTACCCTCCTACAATGAGCAGTTCTTC.

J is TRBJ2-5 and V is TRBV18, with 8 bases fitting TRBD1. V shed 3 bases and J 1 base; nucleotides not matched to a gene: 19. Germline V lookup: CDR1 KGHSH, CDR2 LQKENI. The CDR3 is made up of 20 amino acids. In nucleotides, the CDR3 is TGTGCCAGCTCACCTCCCCCCAGGACAGGGAGTGCCTGGCGCCAAGAGACCCAGTACTTC. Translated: CASSPPPRTGSAWRQETQYF.

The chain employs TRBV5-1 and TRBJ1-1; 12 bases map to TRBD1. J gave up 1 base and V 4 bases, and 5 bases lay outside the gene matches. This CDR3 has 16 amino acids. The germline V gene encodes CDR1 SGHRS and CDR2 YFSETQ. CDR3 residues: CASSPGQGAGNTEAFF. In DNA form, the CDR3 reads TGCGCCAGCAGCCCGGGACAGGGGGCGGGGAACACTGAAGCTTTCTTT. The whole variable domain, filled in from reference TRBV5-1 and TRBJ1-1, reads KAGVTQTPRYLIKTRGQQVTLSCSPISGHRSVSWYQQTPGQGLQFLFEYFSETQRNKGNFPGRFSGRQFSNSRSEMNVSTLELGDSALYLCASSPGQGAGNTEAFFGQGTRLTVV.

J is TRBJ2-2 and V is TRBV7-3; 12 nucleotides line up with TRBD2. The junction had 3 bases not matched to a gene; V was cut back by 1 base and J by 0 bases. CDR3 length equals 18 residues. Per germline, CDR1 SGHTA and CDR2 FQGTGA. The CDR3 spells CASSLRLAGGANTGELFF. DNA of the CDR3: TGTGCCAGCAGCTTAAGGCTAGCGGGAGGGGCGAACACCGGGGAGCTGTTTTTT.

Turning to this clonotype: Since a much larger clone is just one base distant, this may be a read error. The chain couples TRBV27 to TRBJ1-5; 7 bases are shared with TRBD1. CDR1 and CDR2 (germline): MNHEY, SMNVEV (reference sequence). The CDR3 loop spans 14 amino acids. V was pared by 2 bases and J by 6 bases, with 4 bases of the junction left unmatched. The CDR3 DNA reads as TGTGCCAGCAGTTTAGGAGGGGGCGGTCAGCCCCAGCATTTT. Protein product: CASSLGGGGQPQHF.

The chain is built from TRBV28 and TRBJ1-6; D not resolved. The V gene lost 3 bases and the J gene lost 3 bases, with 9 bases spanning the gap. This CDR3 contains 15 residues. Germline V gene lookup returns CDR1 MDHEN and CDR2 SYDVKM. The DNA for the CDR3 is TGTGCCAGCAGTTTTCGGGTATACTATAATTCACCCCTCCACTTT. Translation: CASSFRVYYNSPLHF.

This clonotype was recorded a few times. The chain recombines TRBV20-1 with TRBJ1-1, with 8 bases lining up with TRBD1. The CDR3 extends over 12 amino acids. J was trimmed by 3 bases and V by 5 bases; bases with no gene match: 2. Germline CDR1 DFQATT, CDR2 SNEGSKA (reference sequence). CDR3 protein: CSAGQGDTEAFF. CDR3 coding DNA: TGCAGTGCTGGACAGGGTGACACTGAAGCTTTCTTT.

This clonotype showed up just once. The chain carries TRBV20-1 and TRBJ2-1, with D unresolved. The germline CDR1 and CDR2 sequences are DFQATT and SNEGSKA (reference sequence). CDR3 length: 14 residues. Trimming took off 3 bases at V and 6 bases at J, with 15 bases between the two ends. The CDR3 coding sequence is TGCAGTGCTAGTCAGGCTTCCTCTGTCAATGAGCAGTTCTTC. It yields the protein CSASQASSVNEQFF.

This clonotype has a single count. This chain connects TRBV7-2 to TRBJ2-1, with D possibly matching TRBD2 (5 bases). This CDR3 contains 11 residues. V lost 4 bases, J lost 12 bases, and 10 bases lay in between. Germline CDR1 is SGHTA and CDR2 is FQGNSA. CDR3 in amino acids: CASSSGFRQFF. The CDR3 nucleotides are TGTGCCAGCAGCTCGGGATTCAGGCAGTTCTTC.

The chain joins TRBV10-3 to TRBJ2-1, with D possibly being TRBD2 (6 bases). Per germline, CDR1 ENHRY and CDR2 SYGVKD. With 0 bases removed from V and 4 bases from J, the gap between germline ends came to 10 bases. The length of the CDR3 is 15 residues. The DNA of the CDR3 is TGTGCCATCAGTGAGTCGAGGACTAAGTACAATGAGCAGTTCTTC. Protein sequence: CAISESRTKYNEQFF.

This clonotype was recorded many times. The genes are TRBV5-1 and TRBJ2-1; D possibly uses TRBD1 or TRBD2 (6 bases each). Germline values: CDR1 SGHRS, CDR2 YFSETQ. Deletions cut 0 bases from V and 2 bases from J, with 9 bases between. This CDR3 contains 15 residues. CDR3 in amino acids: CASSLAGEAYNEQFF. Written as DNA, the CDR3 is TGCGCCAGCAGCTTGGCAGGGGAGGCCTACAATGAGCAGTTCTTC.

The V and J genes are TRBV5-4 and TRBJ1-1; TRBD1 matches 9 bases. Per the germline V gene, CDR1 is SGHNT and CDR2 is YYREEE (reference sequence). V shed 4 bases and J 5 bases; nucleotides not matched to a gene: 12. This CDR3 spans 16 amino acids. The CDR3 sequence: CASSPGTGLFQTEAFF. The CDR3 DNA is TGTGCCAGCAGCCCCGGGACAGGGTTATTCCAGACTGAAGCTTTCTTT.

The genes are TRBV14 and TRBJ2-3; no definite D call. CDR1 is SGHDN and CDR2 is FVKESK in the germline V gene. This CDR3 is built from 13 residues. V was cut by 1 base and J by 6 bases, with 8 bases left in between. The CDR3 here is CASSQVSIDTQYF. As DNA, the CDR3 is TGTGCCAGCAGCCAAGTGAGCATCGATACGCAGTATTTT. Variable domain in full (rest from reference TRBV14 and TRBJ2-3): EAGVTQFPSHSVIEKGQTVTLRCDPISGHDNLYWYRRVMGKEIKFLLHFVKESKQDESGMPNNRFLAERTGGTYSTLKVQPAELEDSGVYFCASSQVSIDTQYFGPGTRLTVL.